The 21 T cell receptor beta chains below come from one sample, sequenced in a study of cytomegalovirus exposure and HLA in healthy donors. The data were produced by immunoSEQ multiplex PCR, yet TCRdb's version contains in-frame clones alone and is incomplete. The table has 140,000 to 150,000 clones, around 93% seen once. The sequenced sample consisted of PBMCs. These receptors all stem from a man aged 18-30 years in good health and CMV-seropositive.

The DNA of the CDR3 is TGTGCCAGCTCACCGCCCATAGAATCTGGAAACACCATATATTTT. This encodes CASSPPIESGNTIYF. J is TRBJ1-3 and V is TRBV18; D remains ambiguous. Per germline, CDR1 KGHSH and CDR2 LQKENI. This CDR3 has 15 amino acids. With 3 bases removed from V and 1 base from J, the gap between germline ends came to 10 bases.

The genes are TRBV18 and TRBJ1-2; tentative D call: TRBD1 (6 bases). Germline assignment: CDR1 KGHSH and CDR2 LQKENI. The CDR3 has 15 amino acids. V dropped 2 bases and J dropped 4 bases, with 14 bases sitting between them. The CDR3 protein is CASSPTGPGPYGYTF. The CDR3 coding sequence is TGTGCCAGCTCACCAACAGGGCCTGGGCCCTATGGCTACACCTTC. Looking up the rest from reference TRBV18 and TRBJ1-2 gives the full variable domain: NAGVMQNPRHLVRRRGQEARLRCSPMKGHSHVYWYRQLPEEGLKFMVYLQKENIIDESGMPKERFSAEFPKEGPSILRIQQVVRGDSAAYFCASSPTGPGPYGYTFGSGTRLTVV.

Only one count was recorded for this clone. The rearrangement joins TRBV5-1 to TRBJ1-2; 7 bases match TRBD1. Germline values: CDR1 SGHRS, CDR2 YFSETQ. With V trimmed by 4 bases and J by 2 bases, 2 bases remained unmatched. CDR3 length: 13 amino acids. The CDR3: CASSTTGNYGYTF. In DNA form, the CDR3 reads TGCGCCAGCAGCACGACAGGGAACTATGGCTACACCTTC.

The chain uses TRBV2 and TRBJ2-2; D may be TRBD1 (5 bases). CDR1 SNHLY and CDR2 FYNNEI come from the germline V gene. V lost 7 bases and J lost 2, with 11 bases in between. The CDR3 is 14 amino acids. CDR3 nucleotides: TGTGCCAGCAAGGTGACAGAAAACACCGGGGAGCTGTTTTTT. It codes for CASKVTENTGELFF.

The gene calls are TRBV28 and TRBJ1-2; 9 bases are shared with TRBD1. J gave up 6 bases and V 6 bases, and 14 bases lay outside the gene matches. The CDR3 is 16 amino acids. Germline CDR1 and CDR2: MDHEN and SYDVKM. The CDR3 sequence is CASRDPGQGLLNGYTF. CDR3 nucleotides: TGTGCCAGCAGGGATCCGGGACAGGGACTCTTGAATGGCTACACCTTC.

The chain recombines TRBV28 with TRBJ2-3; 11 bases agree with TRBD1. This CDR3 contains 17 residues. The germline V gene encodes CDR1 MDHEN and CDR2 SYDVKM. J was trimmed by 7 bases and V by 5 bases; bases with no gene match: 14. CDR3 DNA sequence: TGTGCCAGCAGTCCGCCGGGTTGGACAGGGGGCAAAAATACGCAGTATTTT. Residues: CASSPPGWTGGKNTQYF.

The chain is built from TRBV5-1 and TRBJ2-3, with D maybe TRBD2 (6 bases). This CDR3 spans 14 amino acids. V was pared by 0 bases and J by 5 bases, with 10 bases between. Germline values: CDR1 SGHRS, CDR2 YFSETQ. CDR3 in DNA: TGCGCCAGCAGCTTGGGAGGGAGGAAAGATACGCAGTATTTT. It translates to CASSLGGRKDTQYF.

This chain uses TRBV2 with TRBJ2-3, with a possible D match to TRBD2 (5 bases). CDR3 size: 12 residues. V lost 2 bases, J lost 9 bases, and 9 bases lay in between. Per germline, CDR1 SNHLY and CDR2 FYNNEI. The CDR3 region is CASSETRGTQYF. CDR3 nucleotides: TGTGCCAGCAGTGAAACTAGAGGGACGCAGTATTTT. Full variable domain (outside the CDR3, taken from reference TRBV2 and TRBJ2-3): EPEVTQTPSHQVTQMGQEVILRCVPISNHLYFYWYRQILGQKVEFLVSFYNNEISEKSEIFDDQFSVERPDGSNFTLKIRSTKLEDSAMYFCASSETRGTQYFGPGTRLTVL.

The rearrangement joins TRBV19 to TRBJ2-7; tentative D call: TRBD2 (6 bases). Deletions cut 1 base from V and 3 bases from J, with 10 bases between. There are 14 residues in the CDR3. Per germline, CDR1 LNHDA and CDR2 SQIVND (reference sequence). For the CDR3, the DNA is TGTGCCAGTAGTATAGGGAGGGGCGTCTACGAGCAGTACTTC. It encodes CASSIGRGVYEQYF.

The rearrangement joins TRBV2 to TRBJ2-3; 7 positions match TRBD1. This CDR3 is 14 amino acids long. Germline CDR1 SNHLY, CDR2 FYNNEI. The V and J ends lost 6 bases and 0 bases, in that order; junction bases with no gene match: 3. The CDR3 sequence: CASRLQGSTDTQYF. In DNA form, the CDR3 reads TGTGCCAGCAGGCTACAGGGGAGCACAGATACGCAGTATTTT.

The chain is built from TRBV14 and TRBJ1-4; no clear D. The CDR3 covers 12 residues. Germline loops: CDR1 SGHDN, CDR2 FVKESK. V gave up 3 bases and J gave up 8 bases, with 7 bases separating them. The CDR3, as DNA: TGTGCCAGCAGCCACGGGTCCGAAAAACTGTTTTTT. Amino acid sequence: CASSHGSEKLFF.

Remarks on this clone: Other nucleotide sequences from this sample produce the same CDR3. DNA of the CDR3: TGTGCCATCTTGACGGGGAGCTACGAGCAGTACTTC. This encodes CAILTGSYEQYF. The rearrangement uses TRBV2 and TRBJ2-7; the D gene is possibly TRBD2 (5 bases). Germline CDR1 is SNHLY and CDR2 is FYNNEI. Trimming cost V 10 bases and J 3 bases, with 13 bases left between them. The CDR3 contains 12 residues.

A single count supports this clone. The rearrangement joins TRBV19 to TRBJ2-2; a weak D match, TRBD1 (5 bases). CDR1 and CDR2 from the germline V gene are LNHDA and SQIVND (reference sequence). V lost 3 bases and J lost 6, with 14 bases in between. CDR3 length: 15 residues. CDR3 nucleotides: TGTGCCAGTAGTATTCTTAAGGGGTTCCCCGGGGAGCTGTTTTTT. Translated: CASSILKGFPGELFF.

The chain combines TRBV4-2 with TRBJ1-2, with D perhaps matching TRBD1 (6 bases). V lost 2 bases, J lost 0 bases, and 19 bases lay in between. This CDR3 has 18 residues. Germline V lookup: CDR1 LGHNA, CDR2 YNFKEQ. CDR3: CASSQRLGRGTTNYGYTF. CDR3 sequence (DNA): TGTGCCAGCAGCCAACGACTCGGCAGGGGAACTACTAACTATGGCTACACCTTC.

This chain joins TRBV2 and TRBJ1-1; a weak D match, TRBD1 (6 bases). CDR1 is SNHLY, CDR2 FYNNEI, per germline. The CDR3 sequence is 15 residues long. Between the trimmed V and J ends, which lost 8 bases and 6 bases, there was a span of 22 bases. The CDR3 region has the DNA TGTGCCAGCTCTTCACAACAGGGAGATATAGCTGAAGCTTTCTTT. This encodes CASSSQQGDIAEAFF.

This chain connects TRBV7-9 to TRBJ2-1; 11 positions match TRBD2. The CDR3 covers 15 residues. V lost 2 bases and J lost 7; bases outside the gene matches: 4. Looked up from germline, CDR1 is SEHNR and CDR2 is FQNEAQ (reference sequence). The DNA for the CDR3 is TGTGCCAGCAGCTTACCGGGACTAGCGGATAATGAGCAGTTCTTC. This codes for CASSLPGLADNEQFF.

The CDR3 region is CASKIGLRSYNEQFF. The CDR3 DNA follows: TGTGCCAGTAAGATTGGACTTCGCTCCTACAATGAGCAGTTCTTC. This chain uses TRBV6-1 with TRBJ2-1; maybe TRBD2 (5 bases). Per the germline V gene, CDR1 is MNHNS and CDR2 is SASEGT. The CDR3 length is 15 residues. The V end lost 9 bases, the J end lost 0 bases, and 15 bases lay between the germline ends.

The chain is built from TRBV7-2 and TRBJ1-5; no definite D call. In germline, CDR1 is SGHTA, CDR2 FQGNSA. V lost 2 bases and J 7 bases, leaving 9 bases between the germline ends. The CDR3 spans 13 residues. The CDR3 sequence: CASSLRGEQPQHF. CDR3 nucleotides: TGTGCCAGCAGCTTACGTGGGGAGCAGCCCCAGCATTTT.

V gene TRBV28 combines with J gene TRBJ2-7; D is uncertain. Germline values: CDR1 MDHEN, CDR2 SYDVKM. Between the trimmed V and J ends, which lost 5 bases and 1 base, there was a span of 12 bases. This CDR3 is 14 amino acids long. The CDR3 region is CASSIWHPSYEQYF. CDR3 nucleotides: TGTGCCAGCAGTATTTGGCACCCGTCCTACGAGCAGTACTTC.

The chain couples TRBV2 to TRBJ2-5; D possibly corresponds to TRBD1 (7 bases). CDR1 is SNHLY and CDR2 is FYNNEI in the germline V gene. Trimming shortened V by 2 bases and J by 5 bases, and 12 bases separated the two germline ends. CDR3 length: 14 amino acids. The CDR3 nucleotides are TGTGCCAGCAGTGAATACAGGGGACTGGAGACCCAGTACTTC. Residues: CASSEYRGLETQYF.

The rearrangement links TRBV4-2 to TRBJ2-1; the match to TRBD2 covers 8 bases. Trimming at V came to 1 base and at J to 1 base, leaving 6 bases not matched to a gene. Looked up from germline, CDR1 is LGHNA and CDR2 is YNFKEQ. The CDR3 runs 17 residues. Written as DNA, the CDR3 is TGTGCCAGCAGCCAAGCCTGGGAGCGGGAGTCCTACAATGAGCAGTTCTTC. It yields the protein CASSQAWERESYNEQFF.